This entry concerns a single T cell receptor (beta chain). Its specificity is unknown. The length of the CDR3 is 14 residues. Germline V lookup: CDR1 ENHRY, CDR2 SYGVKD. J gave up 5 bases and V 4 bases, and 4 bases lay outside the gene matches. The sample comes from a study of cytomegalovirus exposure and HLA in healthy donors. Both 60 Vbeta primers and 13 Jbeta primers went into the PCR. Sequenced by immunoSEQ multiplex PCR; TCRdb stores in-frame clones only, minus some. The sample has about 180,000 clones, about 80% seen once; the top ten hold about 1.3%. The study's findings and limits: Most of the CMV-associated TCR beta chains (in a later analysis) appeared to be HLA-restricted.

This TCR was sampled from a young man in good health and CMV-seronegative. The gene calls are TRBV10-3 and TRBJ2-3, with TRBD1 identical over 9 bases. The source material was PBMCs. The CDR3 loop is CAISGGQGEDTQYF. The CDR3 nucleotides read TGTGCCATCAGTGGGGGACAGGGTGAAGATACGCAGTATTTT.